This T cell receptor beta chain derives from a study of Graves' ophthalmopathy and Graves' hyperthyroidism. Per germline, CDR1 SNHLY and CDR2 FYNNEI. Trimming removed 7 bases from V and 8 bases from J, with 11 bases in between. This CDR3 region has 11 residues. Amplification from RNA transcripts yielded the TCR beta CDR3 regions. An opening RT-PCR round employed HTBI primers and preceded a second-round multiplex PCR. TCRdb re-analysed the multiplex PCR reads in MiXCR, keeping a single row per CDR3 protein. Seen here are roughly 600,000 distinct CDR3 sequences, about 35% observed once, and the top ten hold over 3.5%.

The sample consisted of peripheral blood or thyroid tissue (not recorded which). This TCR was sampled from an adult man with Graves' hyperthyroidism. The genes are TRBV2 and TRBJ1-2; no firm D call. CDR3 bases: TGTGCCAGCAACCTCGCTGGGGGCTACACCTTC. It translates to CASNLAGGYTF.